A single sample gave rise to the 27 T cell receptor beta chains below, sequenced in a study of CD8 T cells in ankylosing spondylitis. A single record per CDR3 protein comes from TCRdb applying MiXCR to the 5' RACE reads. Altogether 250,000 to 400,000 distinct CDR3 sequences are present, more than 9% being singletons, with the ten largest covering roughly 9.1%. The source material was blood, either unsorted or a sorted T cell fraction (not recorded which). The source is a female donor with ankylosing spondylitis or in good health (not recorded which).

A few counts support this clonotype. The chain has TRBV7-6 and TRBJ2-3, with D tentatively TRBD1 (5 bases). There are 15 residues in the CDR3. Germline CDR1 SGHVS, CDR2 FNYEAQ. V lost 1 base to trimming and J lost 6 bases, with 14 bases between them. The CDR3 is CASSLGVGETDTQYF. The CDR3 DNA reads as TGTGCCAGCAGCTTAGGAGTAGGGGAAACCGATACGCAGTATTTT.

Only a few counts were recorded for this clonotype. This chain joins TRBV19 and TRBJ2-1; unclear D gene. CDR3 length: 15 residues. Germline-derived CDR1 and CDR2 are LNHDA and SQIVND (reference sequence). The V end lost 4 bases, the J end lost 6 bases, and 16 bases lay between the germline ends. CDR3 in amino acids: CASSSPTAVRNEQFF. Here the CDR3 DNA reads TGTGCCAGTAGTAGCCCCACCGCGGTCCGCAATGAGCAGTTCTTC.

This clonotype was counted ten times or more. The genes are TRBV12-3 or TRBV12-4 and TRBJ2-3; 8 bases match TRBD2. This CDR3 comprises 13 residues. The V and J ends lost 6 bases and 3 bases, in that order; junction bases with no gene match: 2. CDR3 sequence (DNA): TGTGCCAGCAGGACTAGCGCGACAGATACGCAGTATTTT. Translating gives CASRTSATDTQYF.

The genes are TRBV27 and TRBJ2-1, with 7 bases matching TRBD2. Germline CDR1 MNHEY, CDR2 SMNVEV (reference sequence). Unmatched junction bases numbered 4, after V lost 1 base and J lost 7 bases. The CDR3 spans 14 residues. CDR3 bases: TGTGCCAGCAGTTTATGGGAGGGCCATAATGAGCAGTTCTTC. Protein sequence: CASSLWEGHNEQFF.

This clonotype was found a few times. The chain links TRBV12-3 or TRBV12-4 to TRBJ1-1; D gene ambiguous. This CDR3 is built from 14 residues. V lost 6 bases and J 8 bases, leaving 19 bases between the germline ends. CDR3 sequence (DNA): TGTGCCAGCAGGCCCCCAAAAGCCCCAAGCGAAGCTTTCTTT. Amino acid sequence: CASRPPKAPSEAFF.

This chain joins TRBV5-1 and TRBJ1-2; D gene unclear. Germline-derived CDR1 and CDR2 are SGHRS and YFSETQ. V lost 0 bases and J lost 0, with 6 bases in between. The CDR3 has 14 residues. CDR3 protein: CASSLDSANYGYTF. CDR3 nucleotides: TGCGCCAGCAGCTTGGACAGTGCTAACTATGGCTACACCTTC.

This clonotype was recorded many times. This rearrangement joins TRBV20-1 to TRBJ2-5; D is uncertain. Germline assignment: CDR1 DFQATT and CDR2 SNEGSKA (reference sequence). Trimming left V 6 bases short and J 1 base short, with 12 bases between. This CDR3 is 13 amino acids long. The CDR3 is CSAPGVTQETQYF. The CDR3, as DNA: TGCAGTGCCCCCGGCGTAACCCAAGAGACCCAGTACTTC.

The chain joins TRBV19 to TRBJ2-3; no definite D call. The CDR3 runs 17 residues. The ends were cut back, 1 base at V and 1 base at J, with 15 bases in the middle. The germline CDR1 and CDR2 sequences are LNHDA and SQIVND (reference sequence). The CDR3 loop reads CASSIAPQSSGTDTQYF. Written as DNA, the CDR3 is TGTGCCAGTAGTATAGCTCCCCAGTCCAGTGGCACAGATACGCAGTATTTT.

A few counts support this clonotype. The CDR3 loop is CASSSLNEKLFF. The DNA for the CDR3 is TGTGCCAGCAGTTCCCTTAATGAAAAACTGTTTTTT. The V call is TRBV27, the J call TRBJ1-4; D is unresolved. The germline V gene encodes CDR1 MNHEY and CDR2 SMNVEV (reference sequence). V was cut by 4 bases and J by 4 bases, with 4 bases left in between. This CDR3 contains 12 residues.

The chain has TRBV5-1 and TRBJ1-2, with TRBD1 as a possible D gene (6 bases). Germline V CDR1 and CDR2: SGHRS, YFSETQ. V shed 4 bases and J shed 12 bases, with 19 bases lying between them. The CDR3 sequence is 13 residues long. The chain's CDR3 is CASSLNRVDGDTF. CDR3 sequence (DNA): TGCGCCAGCAGCCTGAACAGGGTGGACGGCGACACCTTC.

This clonotype was found many times. The chain has TRBV7-9 and TRBJ1-1; TRBD1 is a possible D gene (5 bases). The CDR3 sequence is 13 residues long. Trimming cost V 2 bases and J 7 bases, with 11 bases left between them. The germline CDR1 and CDR2 sequences are SEHNR and FQNEAQ (reference sequence). The CDR3 DNA reads TGTGCCAGCAGCTTACAGGGAAGCGGTGAAGCTTTCTTT. This gives the protein CASSLQGSGEAFF.

The table lists this clonotype with many counts. This rearrangement joins TRBV28 to TRBJ1-1; D is uncertain. Deletions cut 1 base from V and 4 bases from J, with 7 bases between. This CDR3 is built from 13 residues. The V gene's germline CDR1 is MDHEN and CDR2 SYDVKM. The CDR3: CASSLLGGTEAFF. CDR3 in DNA: TGTGCCAGCAGTTTATTGGGAGGCACTGAAGCTTTCTTT.

This clonotype was recorded at least ten times. This chain connects TRBV7-2 to TRBJ1-5; no clear D gene. The germline CDR1 and CDR2 sequences are SGHTA and FQGNSA. Trimming stripped 5 bases from V and 5 bases from J, with 10 bases between. This CDR3 has 13 residues. The CDR3 DNA reads TGTGCCAGCAGCAACCCACGGGATCAGCCCCAGCATTTT. It specifies CASSNPRDQPQHF.

This clonotype was detected ten times or more. The V and J genes are TRBV19 and TRBJ2-1; D gene uncertain. Germline V lookup: CDR1 LNHDA, CDR2 SQIVND (reference sequence). This CDR3 is 11 amino acids long. The V end was cut by 7 bases, the J end by 7 bases, with 8 bases between. DNA of the CDR3: TGTGCCAGTAAGAGGACGAATGAGCAGTTCTTC. Protein: CASKRTNEQFF.

This clonotype occurred many times. This rearrangement joins TRBV20-1 to TRBJ1-5, with D possibly matching TRBD1 (6 bases). The length of the CDR3 is 12 residues. Germline V gives CDR1 DFQATT, CDR2 SNEGSKA (reference sequence). Trimming cost V 5 bases and J 5 bases, with 10 bases left between them. This chain's CDR3 is CSARGHDQPQHF. CDR3 in DNA: TGCAGTGCTCGGGGACACGATCAGCCCCAGCATTTT.

There are a few counts of this clonotype. This chain connects TRBV14 to TRBJ2-7; TRBD2 matches at 10 bases. The CDR3 loop spans 16 amino acids. CDR1 is SGHDN, CDR2 FVKESK, per germline. Trimming cost V 1 base and J 2 bases; bases outside gene matches: 5. The CDR3 loop is CASSQVAGGLTYEQYF. The CDR3 DNA sequence: TGTGCCAGCAGCCAAGTAGCGGGGGGCCTCACCTACGAGCAGTACTTC.

This clonotype appeared many times. The chain joins TRBV6-5 to TRBJ2-7; D may correspond to TRBD1 or TRBD2 (5 bases each). The CDR3 length is 14 residues. The V end lost 3 bases, the J end lost 3 bases, and 12 bases lay between the germline ends. Germline V gene lookup returns CDR1 MNHEY and CDR2 SVGAGI. The CDR3 nucleotides are TGTGCCAGCAGTTATGGGGACGTCGGCTACGAGCAGTACTTC. This encodes CASSYGDVGYEQYF.

Only a few counts were recorded for this clonotype. V gene TRBV5-1 combines with J gene TRBJ1-5, with a weak D call TRBD1 (6 bases). The V gene's germline CDR1 is SGHRS and CDR2 YFSETQ. V shed 0 bases and J shed 3 bases, with 10 bases lying between them. The CDR3 covers 15 residues. CDR3 DNA sequence: TGCGCCAGCAGCTTGGCAGGGGCAACCAATCAGCCCCAGCATTTT. It yields the protein CASSLAGATNQPQHF.

The CDR3 DNA sequence: TGTGCCAGCAGTTCCGCGGACAGGCGCCTCTACAATGAGCAGTTCTTC. This translates into CASSSADRRLYNEQFF. The chain employs TRBV27 and TRBJ2-1; TRBD1 agrees at 7 bases. J gave up 3 bases and V 4 bases, and 9 bases lay outside the gene matches. Germline CDR1 is MNHEY and CDR2 is SMNVEV (reference sequence). This CDR3 comprises 16 residues.

In its sample, this clonotype was seen many times. The chain recombines TRBV5-1 with TRBJ2-1; 12 nucleotides align to TRBD2. After removal of 5 bases from V and 8 bases from J, the junction contained 5 bases not matched to a gene. The CDR3 has 14 residues. The germline CDR1 and CDR2 sequences are SGHRS and YFSETQ. CDR3 coding DNA: TGCGCCAGCAGGCGACTAGCGGGAGTCTATGAGCAGTTCTTC. The encoded protein is CASRRLAGVYEQFF.

This clonotype showed up just a few times. This rearrangement joins TRBV11-2 to TRBJ2-1, with 9 bases identical to TRBD2. This CDR3 spans 12 amino acids. Trimming at V came to 5 bases and at J to 11 bases, leaving 4 bases not matched to a gene. Per germline, CDR1 SGHAT and CDR2 FQNNGV. The CDR3 DNA sequence: TGTGCCAGCAGCCCCCTAGCGGGAAAGCAGTTCTTC. Translation: CASSPLAGKQFF.

This clonotype was picked up many times. The chain combines TRBV4-1 with TRBJ2-1; 14 positions agree with TRBD2. This CDR3 has 17 amino acids. J gave up 7 bases and V 0 bases, and 5 bases lay outside the gene matches. The V gene's germline CDR1 is MGHRA and CDR2 YSYEKL. In nucleotides, the CDR3 is TGCGCCAGCAGCCAAGAAGAGACTAGCGGGGGGGCTAATGAGCAGTTCTTC. It codes for CASSQEETSGGANEQFF.

This clonotype was observed many times. Here the CDR3 DNA reads TGTGCCAGCAATACGGGGGGGTACACCGGGGAGCTGTTTTTT. This sequence encodes CASNTGGYTGELFF. This chain links TRBV28 with TRBJ2-2, with 8 bases fitting TRBD2. Per the germline V gene, CDR1 is MDHEN and CDR2 is SYDVKM. CDR3 length: 14 amino acids. Trimming at V came to 7 bases and at J to 3 bases, leaving 4 bases not matched to a gene.

This clonotype was observed a few times. V is TRBV28 and J is TRBJ2-7, with 7 bases lining up with TRBD1. The CDR3 is 14 residues long. CDR1 and CDR2 (germline): MDHEN, SYDVKM. Losses at the gene ends were 10 bases for V and 6 bases for J; bases not matched to a gene: 15. The CDR3 coding sequence is TGTGCCACCACCTCCCCCAGGGGGAAACGCGAGCAGTACTTC. This sequence encodes CATTSPRGKREQYF.

J is TRBJ2-4 and V is TRBV2; D gene uncertain. Germline CDR1 is SNHLY and CDR2 is FYNNEI. Trimming took off 5 bases at V and 0 bases at J, with 5 bases between the two ends. The CDR3 has 13 residues. This chain's CDR3 is CASSSTAKNIQYF. CDR3 coding DNA: TGTGCCAGCAGTTCGACAGCCAAAAACATTCAGTACTTC.

There are a few counts of this clonotype. This chain joins TRBV6-1 and TRBJ1-1; 10 positions agree with TRBD1. This CDR3 is 14 amino acids long. V shed 7 bases, J shed 5 bases, and the junction held 7 bases outside the gene matches. The germline V gene encodes CDR1 MNHNS and CDR2 SASEGT. CDR3: CASTLGQGLTEAFF. The CDR3 DNA reads as TGTGCCAGCACCCTGGGACAGGGGCTGACTGAAGCTTTCTTT.

This clonotype has more than one count but fewer than ten. The chain combines TRBV28 with TRBJ1-2; 10 bases map to TRBD1. The CDR3 consists of 15 residues. V gave up 7 bases and J gave up 6 bases; unmatched junction bases: 11. Germline V gives CDR1 MDHEN, CDR2 SYDVKM. DNA for the CDR3: TGTGCCAGCACCTCTGGGGCCGGGACAGGGGATGGCTACACCTTC. It specifies CASTSGAGTGDGYTF.